This T cell receptor beta chain originates from a study of vaccination effects on CD4 cells after COVID-19. The ViraFEST assay expanded antigen-specific CD4+ T cells with viral peptide pools before sequencing. Following an approximately eleven-day culture, CD4+ T cells were purified. Recipients of the vaccine had no prior SARS-CoV-2 infection and negative nucleocapsid antibodies. For each well, 1.5 million to 2 million PBMC were cultured with about 10 IU/ml IL-2 and around 9 ug/ml peptides. Half-medium exchanges with IL-2 medium took place on days 3 and 7. With 6 bases clipped from V and 5 bases from J, the junction kept 10 bases outside the gene matches. The germline gives CDR1 KGHSH, CDR2 LQKENI. CDR3 length: 15 residues. For this clone: Its specificity is unknown.

TCRdb's copy holds only in-frame clones and misses some; the assay was immunoSEQ multiplex PCR. The sample records 41,000 or so clones, 70% to 85% being singletons. The receptor was derived from a human donor who received a COVID-19 vaccine. V gene TRBV18 combines with J gene TRBJ1-1, with 9 bases identical to TRBD1. Sequenced material: CD4+ T cells from PBMCs cultured with HCoV-NL63 spike peptides, taken before COVID-19 vaccination. The CDR3 nucleotides read TGTGCCAGCTCGCCGGTGGGACAGGGCTCGACTGAAGCTTTCTTT. Residues: CASSPVGQGSTEAFF.